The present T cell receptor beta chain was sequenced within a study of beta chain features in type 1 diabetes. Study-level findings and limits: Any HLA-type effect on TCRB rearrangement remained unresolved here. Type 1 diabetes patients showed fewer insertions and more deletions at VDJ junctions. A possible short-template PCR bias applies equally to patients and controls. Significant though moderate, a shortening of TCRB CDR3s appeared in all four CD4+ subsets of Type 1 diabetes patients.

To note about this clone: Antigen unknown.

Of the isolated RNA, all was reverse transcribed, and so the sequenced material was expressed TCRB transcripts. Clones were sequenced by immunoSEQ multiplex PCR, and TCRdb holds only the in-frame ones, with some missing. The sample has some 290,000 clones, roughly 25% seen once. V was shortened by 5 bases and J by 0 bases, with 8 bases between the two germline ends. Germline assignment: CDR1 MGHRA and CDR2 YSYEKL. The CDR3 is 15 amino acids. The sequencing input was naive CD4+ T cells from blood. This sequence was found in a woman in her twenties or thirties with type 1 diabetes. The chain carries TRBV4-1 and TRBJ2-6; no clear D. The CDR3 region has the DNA TGCGCCAGCAGCGAACAGAACTCTGGGGCCAACGTCCTGACTTTC. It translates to CASSEQNSGANVLTF.